The 8 T cell receptor beta chains in this list originate from one sample, sequenced in a study of T cell repertoires in cytomegalovirus infection. What these receptors recognize is not known. Using its own MiXCR run on the reads, TCRdb lists one record per CDR3 protein. Here the sample spans 900,000 to 950,000 distinct CDR3 sequences, approximately 33% being singletons. This material consisted of cultured CD8+ T cells from PBMCs, taken from culture after CMV antigen stimulation. The receptor source for this set is a human donor in good health (CMV status not recorded). Some clones in this sample may be carry-over from other donors' samples.

The chain combines TRBV7-9 with TRBJ2-3; D is unresolved. The CDR3 is 14 residues long. Germline V lookup: CDR1 SEHNR, CDR2 FQNEAQ (reference sequence). Trimming cost V 4 bases and J 5 bases, with 13 bases left between them. Written as DNA, the CDR3 is TGTGCCAGCAGCTCTTCCTCGTTCGGAGATACGCAGTATTTT. This sequence encodes CASSSSSFGDTQYF.

The rearrangement uses TRBV20-1 and TRBJ2-2; 10 nucleotides match TRBD1. Germline CDR1 reads DFQATT; CDR2 reads SNEGSKA (reference sequence). CDR3 size: 15 residues. After removal of 5 bases from V and 6 bases from J, the junction contained 9 bases not matched to a gene. The CDR3 DNA reads TGCAGTGCTTATCCGGACAGGGGGTTTTCCGGGGAGCTGTTTTTT. Its protein product is CSAYPDRGFSGELFF.

This clonotype was observed a few times. The chain has TRBV20-1 and TRBJ2-2, with 10 bases matching TRBD2. CDR1 is DFQATT and CDR2 is SNEGSKA in the germline V gene (reference sequence). The length of the CDR3 is 15 residues. V gave up 6 bases and J gave up 6 bases; unmatched junction bases: 10. The CDR3 region has the DNA TGCAGTGCGAGCCCCCTAGCGGGGGAGGCCGGGGAGCTGTTTTTT. Protein sequence: CSASPLAGEAGELFF.

V is TRBV4-3 and J is TRBJ2-1; TRBD1 is a possible D gene (6 bases). The CDR3 sequence is 17 residues long. The V and J ends lost 0 bases and 1 base respectively, with 13 bases between them. Germline values: CDR1 LGHNA, CDR2 YSLEER. CDR3 protein: CASSQDWTDLSYNEQFF. The CDR3 DNA reads as TGCGCCAGCAGCCAAGATTGGACAGACCTTTCCTACAATGAGCAGTTCTTC.

In this sample, this clonotype turned up many times. CDR3 protein: CASSAGNTDTQYF. CDR3 nucleotides: TGTGCCAGCAGTGCTGGGAATACAGATACGCAGTATTTT. The rearrangement uses TRBV12-3 or TRBV12-4 and TRBJ2-3; no firm D call. The CDR3 runs 13 residues. Deletions cut 5 bases from V and 3 bases from J, with 9 bases between.

The chain links TRBV7-6 to TRBJ1-4; the D is unclear. The CDR3 is 13 amino acids. V lost 2 bases, J lost 7 bases, and 8 bases lay in between. CDR1 is SGHVS and CDR2 is FNYEAQ in the germline V gene. CDR3: CASSLLMAEKLFF. The CDR3 DNA is TGTGCCAGCAGCTTATTAATGGCTGAAAAACTGTTTTTT.

This clonotype occurred many times. The V call is TRBV7-2, the J call TRBJ2-7; D gene ambiguous. Per germline, CDR1 SGHTA and CDR2 FQGNSA. This CDR3 is 13 amino acids long. V lost 1 base to trimming and J lost 7 bases, with 11 bases between them. The CDR3 DNA follows: TGTGCCAGCAGCTTAGGTGGCCTGGAGGAGCAGTACGTC. Translating it yields CASSLGGLEEQYV.

This clonotype was seen more than once but under ten times. This chain connects TRBV5-4 to TRBJ1-1; D may be TRBD1 (5 bases). V lost 7 bases and J 5 bases, leaving 12 bases between the germline ends. Germline CDR1 is SGHNT and CDR2 is YYREEE (reference sequence). This CDR3 comprises 12 residues. The CDR3 nucleotides are TGTGCCAGCCCCGGGGGGGGGACTGAAGCTTTCTTT. Protein product: CASPGGGTEAFF.